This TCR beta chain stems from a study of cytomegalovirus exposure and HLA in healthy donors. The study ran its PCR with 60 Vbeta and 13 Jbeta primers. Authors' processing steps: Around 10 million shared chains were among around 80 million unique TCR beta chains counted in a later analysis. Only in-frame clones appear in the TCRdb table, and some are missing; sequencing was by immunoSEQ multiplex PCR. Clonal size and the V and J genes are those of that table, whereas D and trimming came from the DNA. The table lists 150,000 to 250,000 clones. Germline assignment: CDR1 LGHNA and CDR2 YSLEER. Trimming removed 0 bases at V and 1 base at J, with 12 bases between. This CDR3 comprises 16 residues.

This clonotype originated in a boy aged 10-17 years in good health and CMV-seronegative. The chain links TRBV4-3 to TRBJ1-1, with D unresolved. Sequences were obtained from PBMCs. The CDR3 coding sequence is TGCGCCAGCAGCCAAGATTTAGTGCACGGGAACACTGAAGCTTTCTTT. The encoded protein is CASSQDLVHGNTEAFF.